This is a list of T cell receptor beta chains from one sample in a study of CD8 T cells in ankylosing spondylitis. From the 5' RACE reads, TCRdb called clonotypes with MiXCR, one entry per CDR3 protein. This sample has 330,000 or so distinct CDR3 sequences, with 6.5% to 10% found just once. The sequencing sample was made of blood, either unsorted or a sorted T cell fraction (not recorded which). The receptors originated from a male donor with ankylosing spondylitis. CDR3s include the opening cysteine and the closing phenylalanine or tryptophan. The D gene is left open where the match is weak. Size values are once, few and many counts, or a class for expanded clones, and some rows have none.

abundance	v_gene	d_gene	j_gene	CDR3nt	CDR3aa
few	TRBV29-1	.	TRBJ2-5	TGCAGCGTTGACGGTTTCCAAGAGACCCAGTACTTC	CSVDGFQETQYF
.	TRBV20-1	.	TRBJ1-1	TGCAGTGCTAGATCCCCCTCCGGTGGCCGGCAGGCTGAAGCTTTCTTT	CSARSPSGGRQAEAFF
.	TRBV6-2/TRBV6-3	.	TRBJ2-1	TGTGCCAGCACTGACCCGGGGGTGAATGAGCAGTTCTTC	CASTDPGVNEQFF
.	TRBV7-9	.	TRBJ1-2	TGTGCCAGCAGCTTAGTGGACACCGGACGGTACTATGGCTACACCTTC	CASSLVDTGRYYGYTF
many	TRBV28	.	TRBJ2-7	TGTGCCAGCAGCACCGTCGGGGTATTTTCCTCCTACGAGCAGTACTTC	CASSTVGVFSSYEQYF
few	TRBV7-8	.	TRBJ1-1	TGTGCCAGCACCTTAGACCGCGTGAACACTGAAGCTTTCTTT	CASTLDRVNTEAFF
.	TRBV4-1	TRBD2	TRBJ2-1	TGCGCCAGCAGAGCAACTAGCGGAGCTTCCTACAATGAGCAGTTCTTC	CASRATSGASYNEQFF
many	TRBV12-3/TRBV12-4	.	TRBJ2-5	TGTGCCAGCAACCCCGGAGGGGGGACGGAGACCCAGTACTTC	CASNPGGGTETQYF
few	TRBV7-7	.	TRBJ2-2	TGTGCCAGCAGCTTAGGGGCAGGGGCGTACACCGGGGAGCTGTTTTTT	CASSLGAGAYTGELFF
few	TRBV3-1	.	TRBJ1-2	TGTGCCAGCAGCCAAGCCTGGGTGGACTATGGCTACACCTTC	CASSQAWVDYGYTF
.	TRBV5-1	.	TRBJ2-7	TGCGCCAGCAGCTTAAACGCCGGGACACCCTACGAGCAGTACTTC	CASSLNAGTPYEQYF
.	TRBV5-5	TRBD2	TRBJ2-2	TGTGCCAGCAGCACCACGACTAGCGGGAGGAGCGGGGAGCTGTTTTTT	CASSTTTSGRSGELFF
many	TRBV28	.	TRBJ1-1	TGTGCCAGCAGGAATAGCATTAACACTGAAGCTTTCTTT	CASRNSINTEAFF
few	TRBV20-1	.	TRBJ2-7	TGCAGTGCGTCAAGTCTCTACGAGCAGTACTTC	CSASSLYEQYF
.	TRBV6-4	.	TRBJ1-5	TGTGCCAGCAGTTTGGACGAAAACCTCGGACCCCAGCATTTT	CASSLDENLGPQHF
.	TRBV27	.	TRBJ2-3	TGTGCCAGCTCAGCTCGCGGGACCCCAGATACGCAGTATTTT	CASSARGTPDTQYF
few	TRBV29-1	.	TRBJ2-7	TGCAGCGTTGAAGGGCCCGGGGGTACGACCTACGAGCAGTACTTC	CSVEGPGGTTYEQYF
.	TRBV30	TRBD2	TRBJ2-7	TGTGCCTGGAGTTCAACCTGGACTAGCGCAAACGAGCAGTACTTC	CAWSSTWTSANEQYF
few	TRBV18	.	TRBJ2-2	TGTGCCAGCTCACTTGGGGCGACCGGGGAGCTGTTTTTT	CASSLGATGELFF
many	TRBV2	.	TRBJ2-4	TGTGCCAGCACGGCGGCGGGATGGGCCAAAAACATTCAGTACTTC	CASTAAGWAKNIQYF
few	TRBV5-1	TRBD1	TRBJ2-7	TGCGCCAGCAGCGAGGCCCGGACAGGGGGCAGGTACGAGCAGTACTTC	CASSEARTGGRYEQYF
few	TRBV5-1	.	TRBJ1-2	TGCGCCAGCAGCTTGACAGGGAATCTTAACTATGGCTACACCTTC	CASSLTGNLNYGYTF
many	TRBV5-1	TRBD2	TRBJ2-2	TGCGCCAGCAGCTTGGTCTTAGCGGGCAACACCGGGGAGCTGTTTTTT	CASSLVLAGNTGELFF
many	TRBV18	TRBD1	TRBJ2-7	TGTGCCAGCTCACCCAACTACGCGACAGGGCGCTACGAGCAGTACTTC	CASSPNYATGRYEQYF
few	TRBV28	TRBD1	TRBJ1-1	TGTGCCAGCAGAATGCCAGGGGGCATAGGGGACACTGAAGCTTTCTTT	CASRMPGGIGDTEAFF
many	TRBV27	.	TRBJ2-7	TGTGCCAGCAGGATCTATCCCGGAGACTACGAGCAGTACTTC	CASRIYPGDYEQYF
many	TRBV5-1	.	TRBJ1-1	TGCGCCAGCAGCCCGCCGACGGATCGGAAGGGAGCTTTCTTT	CASSPPTDRKGAFF
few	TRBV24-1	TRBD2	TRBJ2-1	TGTGCCACCAGTGATTTGTCCGCGGGAGCCTACAATGAGCAGTTCTTC	CATSDLSAGAYNEQFF
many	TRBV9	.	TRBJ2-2	TGTGCCAGCAGCCGAGGGGTACACACCGGGGAGCTGTTTTTT	CASSRGVHTGELFF
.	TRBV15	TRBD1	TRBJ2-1	TGTGCCACCAGCAGAGTAGAACGAGGGGGCCGGAATGAGCAGTTCTTC	CATSRVERGGRNEQFF
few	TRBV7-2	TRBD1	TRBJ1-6	TGTGCCAGCAGCCCCCCTCCCCCAGGGGGGTCACCCCTCCACTTT	CASSPPPPGGSPLHF
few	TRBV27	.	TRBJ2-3	TGTGCCAGCCGGGGTTGGACAGATACGCAGTATTTT	CASRGWTDTQYF
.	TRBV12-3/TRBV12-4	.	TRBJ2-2	TGTGCCAGCAGCCGGGGAGAACTAGCAGGGGCCACCGGGGAGCTGTTTTTT	CASSRGELAGATGELFF
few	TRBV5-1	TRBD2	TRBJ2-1	TGCGCCAGCAGCTTGGAAGGCGGGAGTTCCTACAATGAGCAGTTCTTC	CASSLEGGSSYNEQFF
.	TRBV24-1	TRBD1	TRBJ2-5	TGTGCCACCAGTGACCCCGGCGGGACAGGGCAAGAGACCCAGTACTTC	CATSDPGGTGQETQYF
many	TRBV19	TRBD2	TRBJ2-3	TGTGCCAGTAGTATGGCCAGGACTAGCGGGAGGTCTGATACGCAGTATTTT	CASSMARTSGRSDTQYF
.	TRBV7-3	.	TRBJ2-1	TGTGCCAGCAGCTTAATCAGCGGCCTATACTATGAGCAGTTCTTC	CASSLISGLYYEQFF
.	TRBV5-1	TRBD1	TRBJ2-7	TGCGCCAGCAGCTTTCGGGACAGTAACTACGAGCAGTACTTC	CASSFRDSNYEQYF
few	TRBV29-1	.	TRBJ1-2	TGCAGCGTTGGAGCGGTGTCGACAAGCGGCTACACCTTC	CSVGAVSTSGYTF
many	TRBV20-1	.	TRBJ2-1	TGCAGTGCTAGAGAATCTGGAACGGGATACAATGAGCAGTTCTTC	CSARESGTGYNEQFF
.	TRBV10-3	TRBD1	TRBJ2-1	TGTGCCATCACCTCCGGGACAGAAAATCACAATGAGCAGTTCTTC	CAITSGTENHNEQFF
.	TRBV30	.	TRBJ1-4	TGTGCCTGGAGTGCCTCAGAGAGGGGCGGCGGAAATGAAAAACTGTTTTTT	CAWSASERGGGNEKLFF
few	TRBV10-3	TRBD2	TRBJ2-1	TGTGCCATCAGTGGGAGGGGAGGGCCCTACAATGAGCAGTTCTTC	CAISGRGGPYNEQFF
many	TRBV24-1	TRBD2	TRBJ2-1	TGTGCCACCAGTGTTGGGACTAGCTTCGGTGAGCAGTTCTTC	CATSVGTSFGEQFF
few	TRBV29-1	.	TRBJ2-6	TGCAGCGTTGCCCGGGCCCTCGGGGCCAACGTCCTGACTTTC	CSVARALGANVLTF
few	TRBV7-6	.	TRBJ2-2	TGTGCCAGCAGCTTAGCGCAAGCGGGTCAGAGCGGGGAGCTGTTTTTT	CASSLAQAGQSGELFF
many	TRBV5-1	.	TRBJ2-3	TGCGCCAGCAGCTTAGGCGGCGGCATTAGTGATACGCAGTATTTT	CASSLGGGISDTQYF
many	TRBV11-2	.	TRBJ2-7	TGTGCCAGCAGTCGTACCGGGACCTCCTTCGACGAGCAGTACTTC	CASSRTGTSFDEQYF
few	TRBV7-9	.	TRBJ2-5	TGTGCCACCGGCAAGGGCATGCAAGAGACCCAGTACTTC	CATGKGMQETQYF
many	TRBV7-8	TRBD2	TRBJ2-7	TGTGCCAGCAGTTTAACTAGCGGGAGTAACGAGCAGTACTTC	CASSLTSGSNEQYF
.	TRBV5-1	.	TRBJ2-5	TGCGCCAGCAGCTTGGCCGCGGGAAGGCAAGAGACCCAGTACTTC	CASSLAAGRQETQYF
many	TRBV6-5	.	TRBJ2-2	TGTGCCAGCAGTTACGGGCAGGGAGGCTTTTCCGGGGAGCTGTTTTTT	CASSYGQGGFSGELFF
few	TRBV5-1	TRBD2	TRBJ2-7	TGCGCCAGCGGGGGGGAAACGGGATCCTACGAGCAGTACTTC	CASGGETGSYEQYF
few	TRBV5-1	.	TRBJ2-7	TGCGCCAGCAGCCAACAGACGGAGCTGTCCTACGAGCAGTACTTC	CASSQQTELSYEQYF
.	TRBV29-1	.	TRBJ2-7	TGCAGCGTTGAAACGGGGGACTTGCCCCTGGAGCAGTACTTC	CSVETGDLPLEQYF
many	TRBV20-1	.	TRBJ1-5	TGCAGTGCCAGAGGAAGGTTTAATCAGCCCCAGCATTTT	CSARGRFNQPQHF
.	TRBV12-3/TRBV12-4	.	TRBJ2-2	TGTGCCAGCAGTCCTCTTCCGGGCGGGGAGCTGTTTTTT	CASSPLPGGELFF
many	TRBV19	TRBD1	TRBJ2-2	TGTGCCAGTAGTAATCGTACGGGACAGGGCTTGATGGGCACCGGGGAGCTGTTTTTT	CASSNRTGQGLMGTGELFF
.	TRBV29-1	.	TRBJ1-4	TGCAGCGTAGTCGGGGGTAATGAAAAACTGTTTTTT	CSVVGGNEKLFF
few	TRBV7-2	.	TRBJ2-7	TGTGCCAGCAGCCCTTACTTAGCGGGACAGCCCAACGAGCAGTACTTC	CASSPYLAGQPNEQYF